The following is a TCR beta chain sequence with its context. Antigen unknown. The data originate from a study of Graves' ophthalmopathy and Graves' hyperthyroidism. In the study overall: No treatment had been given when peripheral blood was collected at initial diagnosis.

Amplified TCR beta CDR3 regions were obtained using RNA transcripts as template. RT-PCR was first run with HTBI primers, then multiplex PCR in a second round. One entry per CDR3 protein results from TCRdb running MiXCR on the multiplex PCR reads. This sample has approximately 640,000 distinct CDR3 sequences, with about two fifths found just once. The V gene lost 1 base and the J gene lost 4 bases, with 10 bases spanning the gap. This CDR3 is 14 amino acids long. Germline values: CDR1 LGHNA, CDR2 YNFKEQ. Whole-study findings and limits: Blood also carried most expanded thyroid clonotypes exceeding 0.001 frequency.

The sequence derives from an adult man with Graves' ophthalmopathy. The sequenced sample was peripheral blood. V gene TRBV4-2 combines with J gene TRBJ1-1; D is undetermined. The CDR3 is CASSQGGSSTEAFF. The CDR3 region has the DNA TGTGCCAGCAGCCAAGGTGGCAGCTCCACTGAAGCTTTCTTT.